Listed here are 14 T cell receptor beta chains from one sample, sequenced in a study of blood T cells in healthy people across ages. Primers used in a second PCR of roughly 7 to 12 cycles were a sample-barcoded 5' primer and a J-beta primer mix. TCRdb re-analysed the 5' RACE reads in MiXCR, keeping a single row per CDR3 protein. Of some 900,000 distinct CDR3 sequences listed, less than 35% are singletons. The sample was blood. Receptor source: a woman of 80 years or more in good health.

The rearrangement joins TRBV30 to TRBJ2-1, with D unresolved. Germline V gives CDR1 GTSNPN, CDR2 SVGIG (reference sequence). Trimming stripped 3 bases from V and 15 bases from J, with 15 bases between. This CDR3 is built from 11 residues. The CDR3, as DNA: TGTGCCTGGAGAGTATCCGGCCAGGCGTTCTTC. Translating gives CAWRVSGQAFF.

This clonotype was observed many times. The V gene is TRBV11-2, the J gene TRBJ2-1; TRBD2 matches 11 bases. The CDR3 spans 16 residues. V gave up 4 bases and J gave up 7 bases; unmatched junction bases: 9. The germline gives CDR1 SGHAT, CDR2 FQNNGV. In DNA form, the CDR3 reads TGTGCCAGCAGCTCAGGGACTAGCGGTAGAAGGAATGAGCAGTTCTTC. It translates to CASSSGTSGRRNEQFF. Together with reference TRBV11-2 and TRBJ2-1, the CDR3 gives the full variable domain: EAGVAQSPRYKIIEKRQSVAFWCNPISGHATLYWYQQILGQGPKLLIQFQNNGVVDDSQLPKDRFSAERLKGVDSTLKIQPAKLEDSAVYLCASSSGTSGRRNEQFFGPGTRLTVL.

Details on this clonotype: A much larger clone differs by one base, so this may be a read error. The gene calls are TRBV14 and TRBJ2-5; 10 bases are shared with TRBD2. Germline V gene sequence: CDR1 SGHDN, CDR2 FVKESK. The CDR3 has 15 amino acids. V was pared by 1 base and J by 13 bases, with 12 bases of the junction left unmatched. This chain's CDR3 is CASSQVSSGGIKRYF. In DNA, the CDR3 is TGTGCCAGCAGCCAAGTGTCTAGCGGGGGTATAAAACGGTACTTC.

In its sample, this clonotype was seen a few times. The rearrangement links TRBV6-6 to TRBJ2-7; the D call may be TRBD1 or TRBD2 (5 bases each). CDR1 and CDR2 from the germline V gene are MNHNY and SVGAGI (reference sequence). The V end was cut by 7 bases, the J end by 7 bases, with 23 bases between. The CDR3 is 15 residues long. The CDR3 nucleotides are TGTGCCAGCAATTCCCCGGGACGGTCAAATAATGAGCAGTACTTC. Protein sequence: CASNSPGRSNNEQYF.

This clonotype was recorded a few times. The V call is TRBV4-1, the J call TRBJ1-2; D gene ambiguous. Germline CDR1 and CDR2: MGHRA and YSYEKL. Trimming took off 1 base at V and 7 bases at J, with 13 bases between the two ends. This CDR3 has 14 residues. CDR3 protein: CASSQVSSGRGYTF. The CDR3 coding sequence is TGCGCCAGCAGCCAAGTCTCGTCGGGTCGTGGCTACACCTTC.

This clonotype has just a few counts. Possible read error: a much larger clone is one base away. The rearrangement joins TRBV20-1 to TRBJ2-1; 9 bases are shared with TRBD2. Germline CDR1 is DFQATT and CDR2 is SNEGSKA (reference sequence). The CDR3 is made up of 14 amino acids. CDR3 in DNA: TGCGGTGCCGCCCAAGGCGGGGGGGCGGTTGAGCAGTTCTTC. Its protein is CGAAQGGGAVEQFF.

This clonotype was seen many times. The chain carries TRBV6-5 and TRBJ2-4, with a possible D match to TRBD1 (6 bases). Trimming left V 6 bases short and J 10 bases short, with 19 bases between. The CDR3 sequence is 14 residues long. Germline V gene lookup returns CDR1 MNHEY and CDR2 SVGAGI. Here the CDR3 DNA reads TGTGCCAGCAGCCGAAGTGGGGGAAGGGGGATTCAGTACTTC. This encodes CASSRSGGRGIQYF.

This clonotype has a count of ten or more. The chain combines TRBV29-1 with TRBJ1-5, with D tentatively TRBD1 (5 bases). The CDR3 spans 13 residues. Trimming left V 7 bases short and J 1 base short, with 11 bases between. Germline-derived CDR1 and CDR2 are SQVTM and ANQGSEA. The CDR3 spells CSAQWGSNQPQHF. The CDR3 coding sequence is TGCAGCGCCCAGTGGGGGAGCAATCAGCCCCAGCATTTT.

CDR3 sequence reads: CASSRELDKRTQFF. The CDR3 bases are TGTGCCAGCAGTCGAGAACTTGATAAGAGAACCCAGTTCTTC. The V call is TRBV3-1, the J call TRBJ2-1, with D uncertain. V was shortened by 6 bases and J by 13 bases, with 22 bases between the two germline ends. There are 14 residues in the CDR3. CDR1 is LGHDT, CDR2 YNNKEL, per germline (reference sequence).

This clonotype came up a few times. The rearrangement links TRBV5-5 to TRBJ1-2, with 8 nucleotides matching TRBD1. The CDR3 contains 17 residues. In germline, CDR1 is SGHKS, CDR2 YYEKEE (reference sequence). Trimming at V came to 5 bases and at J to 0 bases, leaving 12 bases not matched to a gene. The CDR3 spells CASSRHTGTGSNYGYTF. The CDR3, as DNA: TGTGCCAGCAGTCGCCATACCGGGACAGGCTCTAACTATGGCTACACCTTC.

CDR3 DNA: TGTGCCAGCTCACCGAACGGACAGGGCTACGAGCAGTACTTC. This translates into CASSPNGQGYEQYF. The V gene is TRBV18, the J gene TRBJ2-7, with 8 bases aligning to TRBD1. CDR1 and CDR2 (germline): KGHSH, LQKENI. This CDR3 region has 14 residues. Trimming removed 3 bases from V and 3 bases from J; junction bases left unmatched: 4.

A note on this clonotype: Possible read error: a much larger clone is one base away. The chain couples TRBV6-6 to TRBJ2-1; D might be TRBD2 (6 bases). This CDR3 contains 15 residues. Germline assignment: CDR1 MNHNY and CDR2 SVGAGI (reference sequence). V lost 8 bases, J lost 13 bases, and 27 bases lay in between. The CDR3 nucleotides are TGTGCCAGCCTAGGAGGGGCATTAGGCCTTGAGACCCAGTTCTTC. Translating gives CASLGGALGLETQFF.

This chain connects TRBV2 to TRBJ2-5; the D gene is possibly TRBD2 (6 bases). V gave up 4 bases and J gave up 4 bases, with 10 bases separating them. This CDR3 comprises 13 residues. Germline CDR1 SNHLY, CDR2 FYNNEI. This CDR3 reads CASSGDFPETQYF. CDR3 in DNA: TGTGCCAGCAGTGGGGACTTCCCAGAGACCCAGTACTTC.

Many counts were recorded for this clonotype. The CDR3 protein is CASRRGTDEQFF. CDR3 sequence (DNA): TGTGCCAGCAGAAGGGGGACCGATGAGCAGTTCTTC. V gene TRBV6-2 or TRBV6-3 combines with J gene TRBJ2-1; D is perhaps TRBD1 (6 bases). The germline CDR1 and CDR2 sequences are MNHEY and SVGEGT. The CDR3 contains 12 residues. The V and J ends lost 6 bases and 8 bases respectively, with 11 bases between them.